This paragraph reports one T cell receptor beta chain. The germline CDR1 and CDR2 sequences are SGHAT and FQNNGV. The ends lost 0 bases at V and 7 bases at J; junction bases unmatched: 3. The CDR3 is made up of 15 amino acids. The sample comes from a study of blood T cell repertoires in COVID-19. Study as a whole: Some COVID-19 samples were acute and others convalescent; all came from the United States, Italy and Spain.

In the authors' workflow: For nucleated cells, counts were estimated from reference gene primer amplification. The table came from immunoSEQ multiplex PCR; TCRdb's copy has only in-frame clones and leaves some out. V and J calls plus clone size are reproduced from that table; the DNA served to infer D and trimming. The profile shows 90,000 to 100,000 clones, approximately 86% of them singletons. The origin of this receptor is a man aged 50 to 60 with acute or convalescent COVID-19. The V gene is TRBV11-2, the J gene TRBJ2-2, with 9 positions matching TRBD2. The sequenced sample was peripheral blood. The CDR3, as DNA: TGTGCCAGCAGCTTAGATTTGCGGGAGGGCGGGGAGCTGTTTTTT. This codes for CASSLDLREGGELFF.